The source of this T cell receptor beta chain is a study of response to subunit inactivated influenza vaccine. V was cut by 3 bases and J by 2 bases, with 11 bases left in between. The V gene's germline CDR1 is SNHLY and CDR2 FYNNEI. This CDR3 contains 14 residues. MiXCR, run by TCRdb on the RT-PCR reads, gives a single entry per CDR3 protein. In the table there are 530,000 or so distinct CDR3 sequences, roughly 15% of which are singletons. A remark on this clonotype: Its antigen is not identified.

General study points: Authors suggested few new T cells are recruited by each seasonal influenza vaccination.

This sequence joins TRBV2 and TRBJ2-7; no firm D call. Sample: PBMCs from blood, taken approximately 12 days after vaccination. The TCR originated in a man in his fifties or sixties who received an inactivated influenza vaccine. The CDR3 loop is CASSDSLITYEQYF. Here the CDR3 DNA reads TGTGCCAGCAGTGACTCCTTGATTACCTACGAGCAGTACTTC.